This TCR beta chain was identified during a study of blood T cell repertoires in COVID-19. Study information: COVID-19 samples, acute and convalescent, were from the United States, Italy and Spain.

Original methodology: Using reference gene primer amplification, nucleated cell counts were estimated. Libraries were prepared by immunoSEQ multiplex PCR; TCRdb keeps only in-frame clonotypes and omits some of them. From that table come the V and J calls and clone size; the DNA was used to work out D and trimming. The table shows approximately 150,000 clones, with 80% to 85% occurring only once. Trimming took 3 bases from V and 5 from J, leaving 14 bases between them. This CDR3 spans 14 amino acids. Germline V lookup: CDR1 SNHLY, CDR2 FYNNEI. This clone was detected a few times. Sequencing used peripheral blood. V is TRBV2 and J is TRBJ2-7; no firm D call. The source is a man in his thirties or forties with COVID-19, enrolled during active disease. The CDR3 sequence is CASSENSRLDEQYF. The CDR3 DNA sequence: TGTGCCAGCAGTGAGAATAGCCGGCTGGACGAGCAGTACTTC. The variable domain in full, with the rest retrieved from reference TRBV2 and TRBJ2-7, is EPEVTQTPSHQVTQMGQEVILRCVPISNHLYFYWYRQILGQKVEFLVSFYNNEISEKSEIFDDQFSVERPDGSNFTLKIRSTKLEDSAMYFCASSENSRLDEQYFGPGTRLTVT.